These T cell receptor beta chains were read from a single sample in a study of graft-versus-host responses after intestinal transplantation. Some clones are missing from TCRdb's copy, which holds only in-frame ones; the method was immunoSEQ multiplex PCR. Among about 10,000 clones listed, 80% to 95% were seen once. The source material was PBMCs, sampled around 40 days after intestinal transplantation. These receptors all stem from a human patient who received an intestinal transplant, so some T cells may come from the graft donor. Both conserved end residues are part of each CDR3. D genes are given only for firm matches. Some rows have no size entry. The others give once, few or many, or a class for an expanded clone.

TRBJ2-2,-,TRBV4-1,-,TGCGCCAGCAGCCAAGCGCTAGGCAACGGGGAGCTGTTTTTT,CASSQALGNGELFF
TRBJ1-2,-,TRBV7-3,once,TGTGCCAGCAGCCCCACGGGGGGGGCGGACTATGGCTACACCTTC,CASSPTGGADYGYTF
TRBJ2-7,TRBD1,TRBV6-5,-,TGTGCCAGCCAGCAGGGCAGGGGGAGAATCGAGCAGTACTTC,CASQQGRGRIEQYF
TRBJ2-6,TRBD1,TRBV5-1,-,TGCGCCAGCAGCCCAGGGGGCGGAGGCTCTGGGGCCAACGTCCTGACTTTC,CASSPGGGGSGANVLTF
TRBJ1-5,TRBD1,TRBV19,-,TGTGCCAGTCGTCCGGGACAGAAGAATCAGCCCCAGCATTTT,CASRPGQKNQPQHF
TRBJ1-1,TRBD1,TRBV11-3,-,TGTGCCAGCAGCTTCAATCCCCGTTTTAACAGGGGGACTGAAGCTTTCTTT,CASSFNPRFNRGTEAFF
TRBJ1-1,-,TRBV9,-,TGTGCCAGCAGCGTATTGTCGGCCATGAACACTGAAGCTTTCTTT,CASSVLSAMNTEAFF
TRBJ1-2,TRBD1,TRBV6-5,-,TGTGCCAGCAGTACAGGACAGGGGCCCTCCGGTGGCTACACCTTC,CASSTGQGPSGGYTF
TRBJ2-2,-,TRBV18,-,TGTGCCAGCTCACCGGTAACCGGGGAGCTGTTTTTT,CASSPVTGELFF
TRBJ1-2,TRBD1,TRBV5-4,-,TGTGCCAGCAGCTTGGGGACAGGGACCTCTTTTATCCCCTATGGCTACACCTTC,CASSLGTGTSFIPYGYTF
TRBJ2-1,TRBD1,TRBV10-1,-,TGCGCCAGCAGTCCCCGGACAGGCTACAATGAGCAGTTCTTC,CASSPRTGYNEQFF
TRBJ2-1,TRBD2,TRBV4-1,-,TGCGCCAGCAGCCAAGTGGGACTAGCGGGGGGGCGTGTGATCTTC,CASSQVGLAGGRVIF
TRBJ1-2,-,TRBV7-9,-,TGTGCCAGCAGCCAGACAGGACCGGGCTACACCTTC,CASSQTGPGYTF
TRBJ1-6,-,TRBV21-1,-,TGTGCCAGCAGCAATAAGGGCCAAGGGGGACAGGGTCGGATCTTACTCTCCTATAATTCACCCCTCCACTTT,CASSNKGQGGQGRILLSYNSPLHF
TRBJ1-3,-,TRBV19,-,TGTGCCAGTAGTATAGATTTGCTCCCCTCTGGAAACACCATATATTTT,CASSIDLLPSGNTIYF
TRBJ1-3,TRBD1,TRBV4-2,-,TGTGCCAGCAGTCAGTCCTACAGGGGGCTAGGAAACACCATATATTTT,CASSQSYRGLGNTIYF
TRBJ2-6,-,TRBV6-4,-,TGTGCCAGCAGTGACTCCGGGACTGGGGCCAACGTCCTGACTTTC,CASSDSGTGANVLTF
TRBJ1-3,TRBD1,TRBV19,once,TGTGCCAGTAATGCAGGGGGCGCAGCCGGAAACACCATATATTTT,CASNAGGAAGNTIYF
TRBJ1-1,-,TRBV6-4,few,TGTGCCAGCAGTGAAAGCGCCGGGGCAAGCACTGAAGCTTTCTTT,CASSESAGASTEAFF
TRBJ1-3,TRBD1,TRBV5-1,-,TGCGCCAGCAGCCGGGACAGGGGGACTTCTGGAAACACCATATATTTT,CASSRDRGTSGNTIYF
TRBJ2-2,-,TRBV9,-,TGTGCCAGCAGCTTAAGACGGTGGGGGGACGGGGAGCTGTTTTTT,CASSLRRWGDGELFF
TRBJ2-7,-,TRBV7-9,-,TGTGCCAGCAGCTTAGGGGCTGATAAGGTGGGACCTTACGAGCAGTACTTC,CASSLGADKVGPYEQYF
TRBJ2-1,TRBD2,TRBV5-1,-,TGCGCCAGCAGGGTACCGGGACTAGGAATCTACAATGAGCAGTTCTTC,CASRVPGLGIYNEQFF